This T cell receptor (beta chain) was captured by sequencing in a study of blood T cell repertoires in COVID-19. The wider study: In each case, the material was cDNA or gDNA derived from T cells, B-cell-depleted T cells, or PBMCs.

Trimming pared 6 bases from V and 6 bases from J, leaving 9 bases between. CDR3 length equals 13 residues. The germline gives CDR1 MNHEY, CDR2 SVGAGI. The study assigned cohorts using participant-reported clinical history. Methods used by the authors: Reference gene primer amplification yielded estimated nucleated cell counts. Sequencing was performed with immunoSEQ multiplex PCR; in TCRdb, only in-frame clones are kept and a portion is missing. V, J and clone size reflect that table, while D and trimming were determined from the DNA. The sample lists roughly 360,000 clones; 83% were seen once. This chain joins TRBV6-5 and TRBJ1-6, with D tentatively TRBD1 (5 bases). Sequences were obtained from PBMCs or T cells enriched from blood (not recorded which). The sequence was collected from a woman in her 50s who had recovered from COVID-19. CDR3 amino acids: CASRDKVNSPLHF. The CDR3 DNA reads TGTGCCAGCAGGGACAAGGTTAATTCACCCCTCCACTTT.